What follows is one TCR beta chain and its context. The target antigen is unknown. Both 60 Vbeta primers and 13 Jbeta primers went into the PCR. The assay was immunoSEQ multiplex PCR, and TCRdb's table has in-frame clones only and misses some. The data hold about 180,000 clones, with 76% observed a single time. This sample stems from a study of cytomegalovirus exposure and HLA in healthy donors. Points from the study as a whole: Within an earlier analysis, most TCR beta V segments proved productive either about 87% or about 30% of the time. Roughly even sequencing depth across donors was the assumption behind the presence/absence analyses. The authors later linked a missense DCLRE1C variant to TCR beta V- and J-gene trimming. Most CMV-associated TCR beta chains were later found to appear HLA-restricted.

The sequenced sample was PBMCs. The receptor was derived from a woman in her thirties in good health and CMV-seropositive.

The CDR3: CASSELLRGGSEQYF. For the CDR3, the DNA is TGTGCCAGCAGTGAACTGTTGCGGGGGGGGAGCGAGCAGTACTTC. The genes are TRBV2 and TRBJ2-5; TRBD2 matches at 9 bases. The J call may not be correct, given that the DNA end is closer to TRBJ2-7. The germline V gene encodes CDR1 SNHLY and CDR2 FYNNEI. The CDR3 extends over 15 amino acids.